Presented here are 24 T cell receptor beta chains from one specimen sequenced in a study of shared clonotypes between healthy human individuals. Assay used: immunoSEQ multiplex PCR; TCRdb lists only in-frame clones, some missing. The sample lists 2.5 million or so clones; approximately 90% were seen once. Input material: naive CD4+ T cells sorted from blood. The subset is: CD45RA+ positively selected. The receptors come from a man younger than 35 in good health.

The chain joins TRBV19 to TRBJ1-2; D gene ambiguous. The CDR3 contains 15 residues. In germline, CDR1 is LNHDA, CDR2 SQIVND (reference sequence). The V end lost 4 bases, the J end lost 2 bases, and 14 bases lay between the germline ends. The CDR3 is CASSTSNWANYGYTF. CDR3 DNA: TGTGCCAGTAGTACCTCAAACTGGGCGAACTATGGCTACACCTTC.

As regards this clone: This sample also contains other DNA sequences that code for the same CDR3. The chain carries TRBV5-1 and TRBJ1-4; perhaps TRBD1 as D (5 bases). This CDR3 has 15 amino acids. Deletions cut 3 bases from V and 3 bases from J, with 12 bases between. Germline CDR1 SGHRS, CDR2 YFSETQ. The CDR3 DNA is TGCGCCAGCAGCTCTACAGGAAGAGCTAATGAAAAACTGTTTTTT. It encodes CASSSTGRANEKLFF.

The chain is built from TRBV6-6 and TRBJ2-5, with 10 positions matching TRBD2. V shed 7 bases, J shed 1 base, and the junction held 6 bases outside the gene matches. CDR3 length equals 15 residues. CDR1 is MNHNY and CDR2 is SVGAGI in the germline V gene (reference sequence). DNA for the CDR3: TGTGCCAGCAACCTAGCGGGGGACTTCCAAGAGACCCAGTACTTC. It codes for CASNLAGDFQETQYF.

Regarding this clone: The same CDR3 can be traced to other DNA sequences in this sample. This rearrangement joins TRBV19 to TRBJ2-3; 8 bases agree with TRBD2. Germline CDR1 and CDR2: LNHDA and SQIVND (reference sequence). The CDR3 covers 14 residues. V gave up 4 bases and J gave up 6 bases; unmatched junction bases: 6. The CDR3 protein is CASSTSGGGDTQYF. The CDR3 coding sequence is TGTGCCAGTAGTACGAGCGGGGGTGGGGATACGCAGTATTTT.

CDR3 nucleotide sequence: TGTGCCAGCAGCTTAGGAATTGATGGCACCTACGAGCAGTACTTC. Translated, it gives CASSLGIDGTYEQYF. This chain links TRBV7-9 with TRBJ2-7; no definite D call. Trimming took off 1 base at V and 2 bases at J, with 12 bases between the two ends. The CDR3 is 15 amino acids. Germline CDR1 reads SEHNR; CDR2 reads FQNEAQ (reference sequence).

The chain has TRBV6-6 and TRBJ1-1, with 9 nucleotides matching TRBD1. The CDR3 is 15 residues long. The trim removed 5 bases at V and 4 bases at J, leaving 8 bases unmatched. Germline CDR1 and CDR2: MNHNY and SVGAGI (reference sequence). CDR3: CASSNGKTGGTEAFF. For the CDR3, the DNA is TGTGCCAGCAGTAACGGAAAGACAGGGGGCACTGAAGCTTTCTTT.

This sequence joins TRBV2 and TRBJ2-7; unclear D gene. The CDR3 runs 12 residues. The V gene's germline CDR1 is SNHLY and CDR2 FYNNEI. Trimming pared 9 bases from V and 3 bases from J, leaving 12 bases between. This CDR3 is CASRGQSYEQYF. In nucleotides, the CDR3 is TGTGCCAGTCGTGGGCAAAGCTACGAGCAGTACTTC.

CDR3 sequence (DNA): TGTGCCAGCAGCTTAGAGTACCAGGGGGGAAGTTCACCCCTCCACTTT. Its protein is CASSLEYQGGSSPLHF. The rearrangement uses TRBV11-2 and TRBJ1-6, with 7 bases lining up with TRBD1. Germline V gene data show CDR1 as SGHAT and CDR2 as FQNNGV. V shed 0 bases and J 9 bases; nucleotides not matched to a gene: 8. This CDR3 has 16 residues.

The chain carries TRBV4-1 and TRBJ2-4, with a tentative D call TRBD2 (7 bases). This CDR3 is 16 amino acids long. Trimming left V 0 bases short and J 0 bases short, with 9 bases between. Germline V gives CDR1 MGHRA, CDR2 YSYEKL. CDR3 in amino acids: CASSQDGGAAKNIQYF. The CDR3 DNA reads TGCGCCAGCAGCCAAGATGGGGGGGCAGCCAAAAACATTCAGTACTTC.

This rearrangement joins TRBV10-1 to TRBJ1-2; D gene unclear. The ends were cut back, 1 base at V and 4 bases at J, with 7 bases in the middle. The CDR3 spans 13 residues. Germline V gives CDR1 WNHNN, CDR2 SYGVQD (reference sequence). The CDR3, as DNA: TGCGCCAGCAGTGAGTGGCCAGCCTATGGCTACACCTTC. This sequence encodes CASSEWPAYGYTF.

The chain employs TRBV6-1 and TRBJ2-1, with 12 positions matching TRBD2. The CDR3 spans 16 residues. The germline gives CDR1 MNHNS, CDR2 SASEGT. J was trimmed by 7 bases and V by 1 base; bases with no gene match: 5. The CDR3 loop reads CASSEVLAGGGNEQFF. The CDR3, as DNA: TGTGCCAGCAGTGAAGTTCTAGCGGGAGGGGGGAATGAGCAGTTCTTC.

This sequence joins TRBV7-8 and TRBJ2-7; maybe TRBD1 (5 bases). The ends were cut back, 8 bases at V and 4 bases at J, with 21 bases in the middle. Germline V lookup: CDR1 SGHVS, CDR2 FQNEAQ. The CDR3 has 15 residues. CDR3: CASGEGLWQGYEQYF. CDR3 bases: TGTGCCAGCGGGGAAGGGCTATGGCAGGGATACGAGCAGTACTTC.

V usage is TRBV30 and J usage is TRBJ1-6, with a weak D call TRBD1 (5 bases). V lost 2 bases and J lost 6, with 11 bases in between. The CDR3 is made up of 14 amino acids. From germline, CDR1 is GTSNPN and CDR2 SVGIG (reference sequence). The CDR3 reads CAWSQGGINSPLHF. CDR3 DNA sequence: TGTGCCTGGAGTCAGGGCGGAATTAATTCACCCCTCCACTTT.

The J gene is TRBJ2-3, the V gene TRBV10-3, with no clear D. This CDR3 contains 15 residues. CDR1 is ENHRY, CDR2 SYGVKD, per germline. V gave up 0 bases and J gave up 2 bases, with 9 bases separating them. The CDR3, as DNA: TGTGCCATCAGTGAGTCGGGTTCCCCCACAGATACGCAGTATTTT. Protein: CAISESGSPTDTQYF.

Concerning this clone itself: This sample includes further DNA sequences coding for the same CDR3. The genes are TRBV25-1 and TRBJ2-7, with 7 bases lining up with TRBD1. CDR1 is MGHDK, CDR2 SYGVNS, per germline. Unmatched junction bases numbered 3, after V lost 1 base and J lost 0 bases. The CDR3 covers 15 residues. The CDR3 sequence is CASSESRQGSYEQYF. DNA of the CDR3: TGTGCCAGCAGTGAATCCCGACAGGGCTCCTACGAGCAGTACTTC.

CDR3 amino acids: CASSTSGGTSSYEQYF. The CDR3 DNA sequence: TGTGCCAGTAGTACCTCGGGGGGGACCAGCTCCTACGAGCAGTACTTC. The chain couples TRBV19 to TRBJ2-7; 8 nucleotides match TRBD2. The CDR3 extends over 16 amino acids. V shed 4 bases and J 0 bases; nucleotides not matched to a gene: 8. From germline, CDR1 is LNHDA and CDR2 SQIVND (reference sequence).

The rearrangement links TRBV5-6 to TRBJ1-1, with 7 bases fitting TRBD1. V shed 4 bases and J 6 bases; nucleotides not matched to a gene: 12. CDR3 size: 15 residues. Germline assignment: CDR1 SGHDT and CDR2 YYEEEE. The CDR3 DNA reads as TGTGCCAGCAGCCTGCCGGGACAGTTACTAGCTGAAGCTTTCTTT. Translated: CASSLPGQLLAEAFF.

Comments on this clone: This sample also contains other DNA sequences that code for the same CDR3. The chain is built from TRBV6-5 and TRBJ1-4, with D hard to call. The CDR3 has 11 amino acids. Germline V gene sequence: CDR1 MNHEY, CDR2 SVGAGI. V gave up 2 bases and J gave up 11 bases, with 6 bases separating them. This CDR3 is CASSYGGKLFF. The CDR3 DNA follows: TGTGCCAGCAGTTACGGAGGGAAACTGTTTTTT.

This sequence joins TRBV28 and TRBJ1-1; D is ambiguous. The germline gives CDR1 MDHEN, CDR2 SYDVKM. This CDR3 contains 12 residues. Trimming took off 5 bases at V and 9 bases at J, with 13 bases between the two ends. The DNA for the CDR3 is TGTGCCAGCAGTCCGCACCTCGGAAAAGCTTTCTTT. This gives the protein CASSPHLGKAFF. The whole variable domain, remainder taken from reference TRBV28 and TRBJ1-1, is DVKVTQSSRYLVKRTGEKVFLECVQDMDHENMFWYRQDPGLGLRLIYFSYDVKMKEKGDIPEGYSVSREKKERFSLILESASTNQTSMYLCASSPHLGKAFFGQGTRLTVV.

The CDR3 is CASSLFPTGYEQYF. The CDR3 DNA reads as TGTGCCAGCAGTTTATTCCCCACAGGTTACGAGCAGTACTTC. The V call is TRBV28, the J call TRBJ2-7, with D possibly TRBD1 on 5 matching bases. The ends were cut back, 1 base at V and 4 bases at J, with 11 bases in the middle. Germline assignment: CDR1 MDHEN and CDR2 SYDVKM. This CDR3 region has 14 residues.

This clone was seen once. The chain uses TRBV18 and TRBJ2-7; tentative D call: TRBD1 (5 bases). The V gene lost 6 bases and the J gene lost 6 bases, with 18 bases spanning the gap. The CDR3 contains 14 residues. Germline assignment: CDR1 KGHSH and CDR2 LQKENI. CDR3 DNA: TGTGCCAGCTCCTTGACAGAATCGATTGGCGAGCAGTACTTC. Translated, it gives CASSLTESIGEQYF.

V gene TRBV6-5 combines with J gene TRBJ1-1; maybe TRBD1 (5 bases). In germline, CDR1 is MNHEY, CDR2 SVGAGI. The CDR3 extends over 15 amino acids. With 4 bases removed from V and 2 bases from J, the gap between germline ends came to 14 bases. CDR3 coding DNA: TGTGCCAGCAGTTTATACGACCAGGGTAACACTGAAGCTTTCTTT. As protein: CASSLYDQGNTEAFF.

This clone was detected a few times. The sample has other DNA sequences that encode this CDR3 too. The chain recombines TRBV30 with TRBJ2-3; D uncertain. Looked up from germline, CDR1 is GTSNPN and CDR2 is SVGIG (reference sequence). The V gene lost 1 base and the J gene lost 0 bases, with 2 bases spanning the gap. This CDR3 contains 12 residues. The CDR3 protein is CAWSESTDTQYF. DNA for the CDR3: TGTGCCTGGAGTGAGAGCACAGATACGCAGTATTTT.

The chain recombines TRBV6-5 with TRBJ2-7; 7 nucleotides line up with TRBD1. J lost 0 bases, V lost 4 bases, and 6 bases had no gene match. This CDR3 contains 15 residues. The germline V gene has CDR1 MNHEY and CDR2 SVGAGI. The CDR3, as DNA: TGTGCCAGCAGTTCCCGGGACAGAGCCTCCTACGAGCAGTACTTC. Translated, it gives CASSSRDRASYEQYF.